This T cell receptor (beta chain) was sequenced in a study of spatial heterogeneity in lung cancer. About the study: The count of detected beta-chain sequences consistently exceeded that of alpha-chain sequences.

Overall study results and limits: Intratumoral expanded alpha and beta TCR counts were found to track tumor mutation counts.

Carried by each TCR cDNA molecule was a unique molecular identifier. TCRdb re-called the 5' RACE reads with MiXCR, one entry per CDR3 protein. The table includes about 14,000 distinct CDR3 sequences, around 3.1% detected once. Stated time point: sample taken at primary tumor resection. Samples were donated by 72 untreated early-stage non-small cell lung cancer patients. Whole RNA obtained from tumor, nontumor lung or frozen PBMC underwent sequencing without sorting. Germline values: CDR1 SEHNR, CDR2 FQNEAQ (reference sequence). The CDR3 extends over 15 amino acids. Sample share makes this clonotype medium-sized. Its specificity is unknown. This may arise from a read error, as a much more abundant clone is one base away.

Here the sequenced sample was lung tumor tissue, taken at surgery. The V call is TRBV7-9, the J call TRBJ1-2; possibly TRBD1 for D (5 bases). The sequence was collected from a male donor with early-stage non-small cell lung cancer. CDR3 bases: TGTGCCAGCAGCTCTCCGGGACCTACTAACTATGGCGACACCTTC. Translation gives CASSSPGPTNYGDTF.